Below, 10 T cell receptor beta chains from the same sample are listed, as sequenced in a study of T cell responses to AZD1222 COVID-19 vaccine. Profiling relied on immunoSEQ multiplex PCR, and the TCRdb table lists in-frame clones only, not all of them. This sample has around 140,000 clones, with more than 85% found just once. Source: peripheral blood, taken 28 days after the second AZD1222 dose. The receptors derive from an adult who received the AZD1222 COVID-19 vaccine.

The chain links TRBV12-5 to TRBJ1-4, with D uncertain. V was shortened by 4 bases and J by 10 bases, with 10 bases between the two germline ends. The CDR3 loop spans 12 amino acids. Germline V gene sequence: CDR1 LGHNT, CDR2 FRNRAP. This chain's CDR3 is CASGYGLGKLFF. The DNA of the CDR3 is TGTGCTAGTGGTTATGGTCTGGGAAAACTGTTTTTT.

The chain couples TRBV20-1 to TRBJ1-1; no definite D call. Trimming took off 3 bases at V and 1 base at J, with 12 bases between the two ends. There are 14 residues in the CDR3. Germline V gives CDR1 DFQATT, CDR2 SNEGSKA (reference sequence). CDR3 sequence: CSASVVVENTEAFF. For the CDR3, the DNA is TGCAGTGCTAGTGTTGTGGTAGAGAACACTGAAGCTTTCTTT.

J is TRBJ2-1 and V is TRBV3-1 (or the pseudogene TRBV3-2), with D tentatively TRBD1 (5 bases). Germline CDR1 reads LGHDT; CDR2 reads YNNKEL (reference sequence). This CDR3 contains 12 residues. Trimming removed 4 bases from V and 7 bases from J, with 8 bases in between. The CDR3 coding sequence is TGTGCCAGCAGCCTGACAGCGAATGAGCAGTTCTTC. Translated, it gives CASSLTANEQFF.

The CDR3 sequence: CASSKWDTRGYGYTF. The CDR3, as DNA: TGTGCCAGCAGCAAATGGGATACCCGGGGCTATGGCTACACCTTC. The chain employs TRBV5-5 and TRBJ1-2, with D uncertain. CDR3 size: 15 residues. The germline V gene encodes CDR1 SGHKS and CDR2 YYEKEE (reference sequence). V dropped 4 bases and J dropped 4 bases, with 17 bases sitting between them.

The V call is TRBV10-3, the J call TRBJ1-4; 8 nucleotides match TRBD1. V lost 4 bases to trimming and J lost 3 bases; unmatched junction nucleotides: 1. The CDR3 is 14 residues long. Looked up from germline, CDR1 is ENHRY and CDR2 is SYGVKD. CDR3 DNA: TGTGCCATCAGTGGGGGACAGGCTAATGAAAAACTGTTTTTT. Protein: CAISGGQANEKLFF.

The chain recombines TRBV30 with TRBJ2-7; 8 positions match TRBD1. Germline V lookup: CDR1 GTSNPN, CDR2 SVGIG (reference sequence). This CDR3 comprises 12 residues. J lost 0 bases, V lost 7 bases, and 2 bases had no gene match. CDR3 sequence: CASQGASYEQYF. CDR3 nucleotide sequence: TGTGCCTCCCAGGGGGCCTCCTACGAGCAGTACTTC.

The CDR3 sequence: CSVSLAANTGELFF. The DNA of the CDR3 is TGCAGCGTAAGTCTAGCGGCGAACACCGGGGAGCTGTTTTTT. This chain links TRBV29-1 with TRBJ2-2, with TRBD2 matching over 7 bases. Germline assignment: CDR1 SQVTM and CDR2 ANQGSEA. J lost 0 bases, V lost 6 bases, and 4 bases had no gene match. This CDR3 has 14 residues.

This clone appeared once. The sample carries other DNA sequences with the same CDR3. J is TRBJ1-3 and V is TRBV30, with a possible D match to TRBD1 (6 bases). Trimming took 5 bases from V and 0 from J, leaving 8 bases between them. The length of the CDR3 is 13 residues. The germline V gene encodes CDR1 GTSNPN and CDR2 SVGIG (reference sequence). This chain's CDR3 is CAWETGSGNTIYF. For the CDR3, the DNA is TGTGCCTGGGAGACAGGCTCTGGAAACACCATATATTTT.

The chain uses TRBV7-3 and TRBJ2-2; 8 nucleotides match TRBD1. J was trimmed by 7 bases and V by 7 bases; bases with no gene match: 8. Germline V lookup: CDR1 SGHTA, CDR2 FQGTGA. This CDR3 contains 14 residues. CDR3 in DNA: TGTGCCAGCAACCCGACAGGGGTCGACGGGGAGCTGTTTTTT. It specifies CASNPTGVDGELFF.

DNA for the CDR3: TGCGCCAGCAGCTTGGACAGGGGGCGAAACAATAACTATGGCTACACCTTC. This encodes CASSLDRGRNNNYGYTF. V usage is TRBV5-1 and J usage is TRBJ1-2; TRBD1 matches at 9 bases. V trimming: 0 bases; J trimming: 1 base; junction bases outside the gene matches: 7. Germline V lookup: CDR1 SGHRS, CDR2 YFSETQ. CDR3 size: 17 residues. The full variable domain, completed using reference TRBV5-1 and TRBJ1-2, is KAGVTQTPRYLIKTRGQQVTLSCSPISGHRSVSWYQQTPGQGLQFLFEYFSETQRNKGNFPGRFSGRQFSNSRSEMNVSTLELGDSALYLCASSLDRGRNNNYGYTFGSGTRLTVV.